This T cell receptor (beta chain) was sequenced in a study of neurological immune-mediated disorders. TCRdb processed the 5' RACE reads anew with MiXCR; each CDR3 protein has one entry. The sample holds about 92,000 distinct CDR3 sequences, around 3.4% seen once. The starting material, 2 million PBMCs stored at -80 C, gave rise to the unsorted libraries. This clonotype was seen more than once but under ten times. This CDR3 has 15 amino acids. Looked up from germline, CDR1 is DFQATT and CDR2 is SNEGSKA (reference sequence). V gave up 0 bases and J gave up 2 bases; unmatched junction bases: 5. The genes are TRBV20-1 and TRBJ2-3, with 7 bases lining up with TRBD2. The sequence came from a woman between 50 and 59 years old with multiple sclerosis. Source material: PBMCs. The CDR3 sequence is CSARDASGHTDTQYF. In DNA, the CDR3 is TGCAGTGCTAGAGATGCTAGCGGCCACACAGATACGCAGTATTTT.